Listed here are 24 T cell receptor beta chains from one sample, sequenced in a study of blood T cell repertoires in COVID-19 (dated by TCRdb to the early 2020s). Libraries were prepared through the immunoSEQ multiplex PCR assay. In TCRdb, the immuneACCESS table is reduced to in-frame sequences with V and J assigned. These tables do not hold every clone; where another copy was compared, an unresolved V gene accounts for under half, and the others remain unexplained. This sample comprises 53,000 or so clones, more than 90% of them detected only once. The ten largest make up around 3.1% of the sample. The specimen sequenced was peripheral blood. The receptors derive from a human donor in a cohort sampled during active COVID-19.

The gene calls are TRBV27 and TRBJ2-1; the match to TRBD2 covers 7 bases. This CDR3 region has 15 residues. V was pared by 7 bases and J by 5 bases, with 11 bases of the junction left unmatched. Germline V gene lookup returns CDR1 MNHEY and CDR2 SMNVEV (reference sequence). CDR3 DNA: TGTGCCAGCACCAGGACTTTGCGGGAGAACAATGAGCAGTTCTTC. Its protein is CASTRTLRENNEQFF.

This clone came up once. The gene calls are TRBV9 and TRBJ2-2; D is unresolved. CDR1 and CDR2 from the germline V gene are SGDLS and YYNGEE. The germline V and J ends were trimmed by 3 bases and 4 bases, with 13 bases remaining between them. The CDR3 spans 15 residues. CDR3 sequence (DNA): TGTGCCAGCAGCGCTCTAGTAGGTGGCACCGGGGAGCTGTTTTTT. Translated, it gives CASSALVGGTGELFF.

This clone was counted a single time. This chain uses TRBV4-2 with TRBJ2-3; 7 bases align to TRBD1. Germline CDR1 reads LGHNA; CDR2 reads YNFKEQ. Trimming at V came to 6 bases and at J to 1 base, leaving 10 bases not matched to a gene. This CDR3 spans 16 amino acids. CDR3 DNA sequence: TGTGCCAGCAGACCCATCAACAGGGGACGCACAGATACGCAGTATTTT. Amino acid sequence: CASRPINRGRTDTQYF.

The chain is built from TRBV29-1 and TRBJ2-1, with TRBD2 as a possible D gene (5 bases). The CDR3 extends over 14 amino acids. CDR1 and CDR2 from the germline V gene are SQVTM and ANQGSEA. The V end was cut by 5 bases, the J end by 8 bases, with 19 bases between. This chain's CDR3 is CSVSPSGAFDEQFF. As DNA, the CDR3 is TGCAGCGTTTCCCCAAGCGGCGCTTTCGATGAGCAGTTCTTC.

This chain uses TRBV28 with TRBJ1-2, with 7 bases matching TRBD1. The trim removed 3 bases at V and 6 bases at J, leaving 7 bases unmatched. The CDR3 contains 14 residues. In germline, CDR1 is MDHEN, CDR2 SYDVKM. CDR3 amino acids: CASSLGDRVNGYTF. CDR3 sequence (DNA): TGTGCCAGCAGTTTGGGTGACAGGGTGAATGGCTACACCTTC.

The chain employs TRBV28 and TRBJ1-2, with unresolved D. The germline gives CDR1 MDHEN, CDR2 SYDVKM. V was trimmed by 8 bases and J by 0 bases, leaving 16 bases between them. CDR3 length: 15 residues. DNA of the CDR3: TGTGCCAGCCTAGGAGGATCCGTCGCTAACTATGGCTACACCTTC. Amino acid sequence: CASLGGSVANYGYTF.

The chain carries TRBV11-3 and TRBJ1-1; D is ambiguous. V lost 0 bases and J lost 1, with 6 bases in between. This CDR3 comprises 14 residues. The V gene's germline CDR1 is SGHNT and CDR2 YENEEA. This CDR3 is CASSLDQANTEAFF. As DNA, the CDR3 is TGTGCCAGCAGCTTAGATCAGGCGAACACTGAAGCTTTCTTT.

The J gene is TRBJ1-5, the V gene TRBV6-1; D is possibly TRBD1 (6 bases). V was trimmed by 2 bases and J by 2 bases, leaving 16 bases between them. Germline CDR1 is MNHNS and CDR2 is SASEGT. This CDR3 has 17 amino acids. CDR3 protein: CASSEQPGVVGNQPQHF. The CDR3 region has the DNA TGTGCCAGCAGTGAACAGCCAGGGGTGGTTGGCAATCAGCCCCAGCATTTT.

V is TRBV6-1 and J is TRBJ2-1, with D perhaps matching TRBD2 (6 bases). The CDR3 consists of 15 residues. V gave up 0 bases and J gave up 8 bases, with 14 bases separating them. Germline CDR1 is MNHNS and CDR2 is SASEGT. The CDR3 region has the DNA TGTGCCAGCAGTGAAGCCCGGGACTCCCTCTATGAGCAGTTCTTC. This gives the protein CASSEARDSLYEQFF.

This chain joins TRBV19 and TRBJ1-1; D possibly corresponds to TRBD1 (5 bases). CDR1 and CDR2 from the germline V gene are LNHDA and SQIVND (reference sequence). The length of the CDR3 is 15 residues. V was shortened by 5 bases and J by 5 bases, with 18 bases between the two germline ends. In DNA form, the CDR3 reads TGTGCCAGTAGTCTTCCCAGGCCCGGGGGGACTGAAGCTTTCTTT. This gives the protein CASSLPRPGGTEAFF. Filled out from reference TRBV19 and TRBJ1-1, the complete variable domain reads DGGITQSPKYLFRKEGQNVTLSCEQNLNHDAMYWYRQDPGQGLRLIYYSQIVNDFQKGDIAEGYSVSREKKESFPLTVTSAQKNPTAFYLCASSLPRPGGTEAFFGQGTRLTVV.

In this sample, this clone turned up a few times. This chain uses TRBV14 with TRBJ1-2, with 8 bases that match TRBD1. There are 15 residues in the CDR3. CDR1 is SGHDN, CDR2 FVKESK, per germline. V lost 4 bases to trimming and J lost 1 base; unmatched junction nucleotides: 5. CDR3 protein: CASSRKDRGNYGYTF. CDR3 coding DNA: TGTGCCAGCAGCCGTAAAGACAGGGGTAACTATGGCTACACCTTC.

The chain employs TRBV4-2 and TRBJ2-3; the D gene is possibly TRBD2 (6 bases). V was pared by 0 bases and J by 4 bases, with 14 bases between. Germline lookup yields CDR1 LGHNA and CDR2 YNFKEQ. CDR3 length equals 16 residues. The CDR3 loop reads CASSQDLTPGADTQYF. For the CDR3, the DNA is TGTGCCAGCAGCCAAGACCTTACGCCGGGGGCAGATACGCAGTATTTT.

The genes are TRBV30 and TRBJ1-3; 8 bases fit TRBD1. Germline values: CDR1 GTSNPN, CDR2 SVGIG (reference sequence). V shed 6 bases and J 3 bases; nucleotides not matched to a gene: 7. There are 14 residues in the CDR3. The CDR3 bases are TGTGCCTGCTCCCCCGGACAGGGTGGAAACACCATATATTTT. It codes for CACSPGQGGNTIYF.

The chain carries TRBV24-1 and TRBJ2-2; 7 bases are a match to TRBD1. Germline CDR1 reads KGHDR; CDR2 reads SFDVKD. The V segment lost 8 bases and the J segment 1 base; nucleotides outside the gene matches: 3. The CDR3 runs 14 residues. For the CDR3, the DNA is TGTGCCACCACACAGGGGTTGAACACCGGGGAGCTGTTTTTT. Protein sequence: CATTQGLNTGELFF.

The genes are TRBV18 and TRBJ2-2; a weak D match, TRBD1 (5 bases). The CDR3 consists of 16 residues. From germline, CDR1 is KGHSH and CDR2 LQKENI. V was trimmed by 3 bases and J by 4 bases, leaving 15 bases between them. The CDR3 region is CASSPLAGSTTGELFF. CDR3 DNA sequence: TGTGCCAGCTCACCGTTGGCAGGGTCTACCACCGGGGAGCTGTTTTTT.

This clone was seen a single time. V and J are TRBV27 and TRBJ2-1; 10 bases align to TRBD1. The CDR3 runs 16 residues. Per germline, CDR1 MNHEY and CDR2 SMNVEV (reference sequence). Germline trimming cut 4 bases from V and 6 bases from J; bases unmatched to any gene: 9. CDR3 sequence reads: CASSSPWTGGINEQFF. In nucleotides, the CDR3 is TGTGCCAGCAGTTCGCCCTGGACAGGGGGGATCAATGAGCAGTTCTTC.

This chain connects TRBV6-5 to TRBJ2-3, with 11 nucleotides matching TRBD1. The CDR3 length is 14 residues. Germline assignment: CDR1 MNHEY and CDR2 SVGAGI. Trimming took 6 bases from V and 7 from J; bases not matched to a gene: 6. The CDR3 sequence is CASRGGQGANTQYF. The CDR3 nucleotides read TGTGCCAGCAGGGGAGGACAGGGGGCCAATACGCAGTATTTT.

J is TRBJ1-1 and V is TRBV3-1 (or the pseudogene TRBV3-2); D is perhaps TRBD1 (5 bases). V was pared by 0 bases and J by 0 bases, with 20 bases between. The CDR3 has 19 amino acids. Per germline, CDR1 LGHDT and CDR2 YNNKEL (reference sequence). The CDR3 sequence is CASSQDSKPPQGMNTEAFF. CDR3 DNA: TGTGCCAGCAGCCAAGATTCAAAACCCCCCCAGGGAATGAACACTGAAGCTTTCTTT.

J is TRBJ2-3 and V is TRBV5-4; 7 bases line up with TRBD1. The CDR3 covers 15 residues. J lost 0 bases, V lost 4 bases, and 5 bases had no gene match. Per germline, CDR1 SGHNT and CDR2 YYREEE (reference sequence). The CDR3 region has the DNA TGTGCCAGCAGCGAAGCACAGGGGAGCACAGATACGCAGTATTTT. Translating it yields CASSEAQGSTDTQYF.

V gene TRBV10-3 combines with J gene TRBJ2-7, with a weak D call TRBD1 (6 bases). Germline V CDR1 and CDR2: ENHRY, SYGVKD. V was pared by 0 bases and J by 3 bases, with 12 bases between. CDR3 size: 15 residues. The CDR3 bases are TGTGCCATCAGTGAGTCGGGACAAGGGGGCTACGAGCAGTACTTC. This encodes CAISESGQGGYEQYF.

CDR3 sequence (DNA): TGTGCCACCACGAAAGGGAGAGGGTATGGCTACACCTTC. Translation: CATTKGRGYGYTF. The gene calls are TRBV28 and TRBJ1-2, with D unclear. V was cut by 10 bases and J by 5 bases, with 17 bases left in between. CDR3 size: 13 residues. Germline V gene data show CDR1 as MDHEN and CDR2 as SYDVKM.

This chain uses TRBV19 with TRBJ1-1, with 7 bases aligning to TRBD1. The CDR3 has 14 residues. The germline V gene encodes CDR1 LNHDA and CDR2 SQIVND (reference sequence). After removal of 3 bases from V and 3 bases from J, the junction contained 4 bases not matched to a gene. The CDR3 reads CASSMWQGDTEAFF. The CDR3 nucleotides read TGTGCCAGTAGTATGTGGCAGGGGGACACTGAAGCTTTCTTT.

The chain recombines TRBV9 with TRBJ2-5; no definite D call. Trimming cost V 0 bases and J 4 bases, with 10 bases left between them. Germline V gives CDR1 SGDLS, CDR2 YYNGEE. The length of the CDR3 is 14 residues. The CDR3 DNA follows: TGTGCCAGCAGCGTAGGGGCCCCGCCAGAGACCCAGTACTTC. Translating gives CASSVGAPPETQYF.

This chain links TRBV5-6 with TRBJ2-1, with 7 positions matching TRBD1. The germline V gene has CDR1 SGHDT and CDR2 YYEEEE. This CDR3 is 16 amino acids long. With 0 bases clipped from V and 7 bases from J, the junction kept 10 bases outside the gene matches. CDR3 in DNA: TGTGCCAGCAGCTTGGCAGGGACAGATGGTAGGAATGAGCAGTTCTTC. The encoded protein is CASSLAGTDGRNEQFF.